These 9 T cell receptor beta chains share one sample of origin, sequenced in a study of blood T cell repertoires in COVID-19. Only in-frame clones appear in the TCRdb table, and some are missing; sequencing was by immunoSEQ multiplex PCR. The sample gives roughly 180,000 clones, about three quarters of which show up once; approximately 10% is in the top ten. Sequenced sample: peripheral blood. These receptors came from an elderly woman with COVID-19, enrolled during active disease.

The CDR3 bases are TGTGCCACCAGTGATTCCCTCGGACAGCTACCCTTCTCTGGGGCCAACGTCCTGACTTTC. Amino acids: CATSDSLGQLPFSGANVLTF. The gene calls are TRBV24-1 and TRBJ2-6, with D perhaps TRBD1 (6 bases). Trimming removed 2 bases at V and 0 bases at J, with 19 bases between. CDR3 length: 20 amino acids. Germline V CDR1 and CDR2: KGHDR, SFDVKD.

The CDR3 coding sequence is TGTGCCAGCAGTTACTCGAATGGGGCCATGGGCTATGGCTACACCTTC. This codes for CASSYSNGAMGYGYTF. This chain links TRBV6-5 with TRBJ1-2; weak D call: TRBD1 (5 bases). Germline CDR1 and CDR2: MNHEY and SVGAGI. This CDR3 is built from 16 residues. V was clipped by 0 bases and J by 4 bases, with 15 bases between them.

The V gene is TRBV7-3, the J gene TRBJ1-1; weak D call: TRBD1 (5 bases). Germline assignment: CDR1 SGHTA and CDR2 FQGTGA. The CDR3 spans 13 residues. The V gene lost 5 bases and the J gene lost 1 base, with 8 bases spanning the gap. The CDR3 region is CASSQDRNTEAFF. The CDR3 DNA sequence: TGTGCCAGCAGCCAAGACAGGAACACTGAAGCTTTCTTT. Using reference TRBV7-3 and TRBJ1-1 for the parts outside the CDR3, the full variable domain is GAGVSQTPSNKVTEKGKYVELRCDPISGHTALYWYRQSLGQGPEFLIYFQGTGAADDSGLPNDRFFAVRPEGSVSTLKIQRTERGDSAVYLCASSQDRNTEAFFGQGTRLTVV.

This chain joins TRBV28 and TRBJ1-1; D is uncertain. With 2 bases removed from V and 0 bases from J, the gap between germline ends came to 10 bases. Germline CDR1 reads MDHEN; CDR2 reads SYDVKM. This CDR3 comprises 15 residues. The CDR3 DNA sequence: TGTGCCAGCAGTTTAAGAGTAAACGTGAACACTGAAGCTTTCTTT. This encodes CASSLRVNVNTEAFF.

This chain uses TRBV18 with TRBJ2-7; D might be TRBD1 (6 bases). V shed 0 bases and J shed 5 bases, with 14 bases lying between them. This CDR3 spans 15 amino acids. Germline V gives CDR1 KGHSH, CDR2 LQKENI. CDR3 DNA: TGTGCCAGCTCACCACCAACAGGGTTGGGGGACGAGCAGTACTTC. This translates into CASSPPTGLGDEQYF. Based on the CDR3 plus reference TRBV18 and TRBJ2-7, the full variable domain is NAGVMQNPRHLVRRRGQEARLRCSPMKGHSHVYWYRQLPEEGLKFMVYLQKENIIDESGMPKERFSAEFPKEGPSILRIQQVVRGDSAAYFCASSPPTGLGDEQYFGPGTRLTVT.

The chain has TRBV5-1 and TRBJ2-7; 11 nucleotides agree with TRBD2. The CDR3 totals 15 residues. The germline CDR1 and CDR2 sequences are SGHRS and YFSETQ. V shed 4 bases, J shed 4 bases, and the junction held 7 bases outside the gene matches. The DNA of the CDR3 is TGCGCCAGCAGCCTTCCGGGACTAGCGGCTTACGAGCAGTACTTC. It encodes CASSLPGLAAYEQYF.

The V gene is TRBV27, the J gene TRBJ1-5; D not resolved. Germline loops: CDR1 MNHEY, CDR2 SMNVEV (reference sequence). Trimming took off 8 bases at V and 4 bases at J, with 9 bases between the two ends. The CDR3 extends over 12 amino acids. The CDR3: CASGDGNQPQHF. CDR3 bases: TGTGCCAGCGGAGACGGTAATCAGCCCCAGCATTTT.

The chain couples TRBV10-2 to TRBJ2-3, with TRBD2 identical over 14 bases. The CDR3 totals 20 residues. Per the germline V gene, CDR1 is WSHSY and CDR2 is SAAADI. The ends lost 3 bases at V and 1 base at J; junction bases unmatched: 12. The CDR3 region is CASSDGLAGGALFGTDTQYF. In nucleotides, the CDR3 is TGCGCCAGCAGTGACGGACTAGCGGGGGGTGCCCTTTTTGGCACAGATACGCAGTATTTT.

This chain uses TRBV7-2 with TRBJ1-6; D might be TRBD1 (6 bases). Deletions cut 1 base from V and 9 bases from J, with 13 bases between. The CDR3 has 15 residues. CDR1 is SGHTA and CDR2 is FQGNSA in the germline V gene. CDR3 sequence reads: CASSLERTDSSPLHF. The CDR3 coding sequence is TGTGCCAGCAGCTTAGAGAGGACAGATTCTTCACCCCTCCACTTT.